These 17 T cell receptor beta chains were all obtained from the same sample, sequenced in a study of metastatic and nonmetastatic thyroid tumors. TCRdb reassembled clones from the PCR reads with MiXCR. Here the sample spans approximately 20,000 clones, around a sixth being singletons. No treatment had been given to any patient before thyroid surgery. The sample was blood. The origin of the receptors is a male donor with papillary thyroid cancer or a benign thyroid nodule (not recorded which). Some clones in this sample may be carry-over from other donors' samples.

The chain links TRBV11-2 to TRBJ1-6; D perhaps matches TRBD1 (5 bases). This CDR3 has 19 amino acids. CDR1 is SGHAT, CDR2 FQNNGV, per germline. The ends were cut back, 3 bases at V and 7 bases at J, with 25 bases in the middle. CDR3 sequence (DNA): TGTGCCAGCAGCTTGAGAGACGACAGTTTAATGTTCCGAAATTCACCCCTCCACTTT. It translates to CASSLRDDSLMFRNSPLHF.

The rearrangement links TRBV28 to TRBJ2-5; D ambiguous. Trimming cost V 0 bases and J 2 bases, with 10 bases left between them. Germline-derived CDR1 and CDR2 are MDHEN and SYDVKM. The CDR3 is 15 residues long. The CDR3 DNA reads as TGTGCCAGCAGTTTATGGTCAGGATTGCAAGAGACCCAGTACTTC. This translates into CASSLWSGLQETQYF.

This clone has a count of ten or more. This chain uses TRBV29-1 with TRBJ2-3; unclear D gene. Germline CDR1 SQVTM, CDR2 ANQGSEA. V was pared by 6 bases and J by 0 bases, with 7 bases between. This CDR3 region has 12 residues. CDR3 loop: CSVDPSTDTQYF. CDR3 bases: TGCAGCGTCGACCCAAGCACAGATACGCAGTATTTT.

This clone was counted many times. Written as DNA, the CDR3 is TGTGCCAGCAGCTCACGGACTAGCGGGAGTAATTTCTACAATGAGCAGTTCTTC. Its protein product is CASSSRTSGSNFYNEQFF. The chain joins TRBV7-6 to TRBJ2-1; 13 bases are shared with TRBD2. The length of the CDR3 is 18 residues. In germline, CDR1 is SGHVS, CDR2 FNYEAQ. The trim removed 4 bases at V and 3 bases at J, leaving 9 bases unmatched.

J is TRBJ1-6 and V is TRBV6-2 or TRBV6-3; 7 positions agree with TRBD1. CDR3 size: 15 residues. Looked up from germline, CDR1 is MNHEY and CDR2 is SVGEGT. V lost 5 bases, J lost 6 bases, and 7 bases stayed unmatched. The CDR3 reads CASSEEGTVNSPLHF. CDR3 nucleotides: TGTGCCAGCAGTGAAGAAGGGACAGTTAATTCACCCCTCCACTTT.

The chain uses TRBV30 and TRBJ1-1, with a weak D call TRBD1 (5 bases). The germline V and J ends were trimmed by 1 base and 5 bases, with 11 bases remaining between them. CDR3 length: 13 amino acids. CDR1 is GTSNPN, CDR2 SVGIG, per germline (reference sequence). CDR3 nucleotide sequence: TGTGCCTGGAGTGGGCAGGGAGGGACTGAAGCTTTCTTT. It codes for CAWSGQGGTEAFF.

This clone was recorded many times. In nucleotides, the CDR3 is TGTGCCAGCAGCTTACGGGGACAGGGGGTCTTTAAGAACACCGGGGAGCTGTTTTTT. Translated: CASSLRGQGVFKNTGELFF. V and J are TRBV11-2 and TRBJ2-2, with 11 bases matching TRBD1. Trimming took 2 bases from V and 1 from J; bases not matched to a gene: 9. Germline-derived CDR1 and CDR2 are SGHAT and FQNNGV. CDR3 length: 19 residues.

Ten or more counts support this clone. The chain carries TRBV12-3 or TRBV12-4 and TRBJ1-4, with a possible D match to TRBD1 (6 bases). V lost 3 bases to trimming and J lost 3 bases, with 23 bases between them. There are 19 residues in the CDR3. CDR3 loop: CASSFIEYTGIRANEKLFF. As DNA, the CDR3 is TGTGCCAGCAGTTTTATCGAATACACAGGGATTAGGGCTAATGAAAAACTGTTTTTT.

This clone showed up many times. A much bigger clone sits one base away, suggesting this may be a read error. The rearrangement joins TRBV6-4 to TRBJ2-7; D tentatively fits TRBD1 or TRBD2 (5 bases each). The germline CDR1 and CDR2 sequences are MRHNA and SNTAGT. With 8 bases removed from V and 7 bases from J, the gap between germline ends came to 6 bases. The CDR3 covers 9 residues. The CDR3 bases are TGTGCCAGCGGGACGGAGCAGTACTTC. As protein: CASGTEQYF.

Only a few counts were recorded for this clone. This rearrangement joins TRBV6-1 to TRBJ2-7; D gene uncertain. The CDR3 has 14 residues. Germline V gives CDR1 MNHNS, CDR2 SASEGT. Trimming pared 6 bases from V and 2 bases from J, leaving 14 bases between. The CDR3 DNA reads as TGTGCCAGCAGGGATCCACGCCGCGCCTACGAGCAGTACTTC. As protein: CASRDPRRAYEQYF.

This clone was counted ten times or more. Written as DNA, the CDR3 is TGTGCCAGTAGTATCGCCAATTTGCAGGGAGGTCAGCCCCAGCATTTT. It encodes CASSIANLQGGQPQHF. The gene calls are TRBV19 and TRBJ1-5, with a tentative D call TRBD1 (5 bases). This CDR3 region has 16 residues. V dropped 3 bases and J dropped 6 bases, with 18 bases sitting between them. Germline loops: CDR1 LNHDA, CDR2 SQIVND (reference sequence). The variable domain in full, completed from reference TRBV19 and TRBJ1-5, reads DGGITQSPKYLFRKEGQNVTLSCEQNLNHDAMYWYRQDPGQGLRLIYYSQIVNDFQKGDIAEGYSVSREKKESFPLTVTSAQKNPTAFYLCASSIANLQGGQPQHFGDGTRLSIL.

The chain employs TRBV27 and TRBJ1-1; D gene ambiguous. The CDR3 runs 12 residues. V was clipped by 11 bases and J by 1 base, with 11 bases between them. Germline V gene lookup returns CDR1 MNHEY and CDR2 SMNVEV (reference sequence). The CDR3 DNA is TGTGCCGGTCGACAAGGGAACACTGAAGCTTTCTTT. It specifies CAGRQGNTEAFF.

Judged by abundance, this clone is medium-sized. The chain recombines TRBV20-1 with TRBJ2-7; D unclear. The V gene lost 2 bases and the J gene lost 3 bases, with 17 bases spanning the gap. The CDR3 is 15 residues long. CDR1 is DFQATT, CDR2 SNEGSKA, per germline (reference sequence). The CDR3 loop reads CSARPDHYPLYEQYF. For the CDR3, the DNA is TGCAGTGCTAGACCTGACCACTACCCTCTCTACGAGCAGTACTTC.

This clone has a count of ten or more. This chain links TRBV11-1 with TRBJ2-7, with 15 bases matching TRBD2. The junction had 8 bases not matched to a gene; V was cut back by 4 bases and J by 7 bases. This CDR3 spans 16 amino acids. Per germline, CDR1 SGHAT and CDR2 FQDESV (reference sequence). The CDR3 DNA sequence: TGTGCCAGCAGCTCCGGACTAGCGGGAGGGCCACAGGAGCAGTACTTC. This translates into CASSSGLAGGPQEQYF.

The J gene is TRBJ1-1, the V gene TRBV14; the D is unclear. CDR3 length: 14 residues. V was cut by 0 bases and J by 1 base, with 6 bases left in between. Germline CDR1 reads SGHDN; CDR2 reads FVKESK. CDR3 DNA: TGTGCCAGCAGCCAAGATGCAGCGAACACTGAAGCTTTCTTT. The encoded protein is CASSQDAANTEAFF.

This clone showed up many times. The rearrangement uses TRBV28 and TRBJ2-1; D remains unclear. Per the germline V gene, CDR1 is MDHEN and CDR2 is SYDVKM. This CDR3 region has 14 residues. The V end was cut by 2 bases, the J end by 7 bases, with 12 bases between. CDR3 sequence: CASSLVARLNEQFF. CDR3 in DNA: TGTGCCAGCAGTTTAGTTGCTAGGCTGAATGAGCAGTTCTTC.

Here the CDR3 DNA reads TGCGCCAGCAGCTTGGCCGGGACAGGAAACTACGAGCAGTACTTC. Its translation is CASSLAGTGNYEQYF. V is TRBV5-1 and J is TRBJ2-7, with TRBD1 matching 8 bases. Looked up from germline, CDR1 is SGHRS and CDR2 is YFSETQ. Trimming took 0 bases from V and 3 from J; bases not matched to a gene: 5. There are 15 residues in the CDR3. Combining the CDR3 with reference TRBV5-1 and TRBJ2-7 gives the whole variable domain KAGVTQTPRYLIKTRGQQVTLSCSPISGHRSVSWYQQTPGQGLQFLFEYFSETQRNKGNFPGRFSGRQFSNSRSEMNVSTLELGDSALYLCASSLAGTGNYEQYFGPGTRLTVT.